The rows below give T cell receptor beta chains drawn from one sample of a study of control samples from healthy donors and cancer patients. The table came from immunoSEQ multiplex PCR; TCRdb's copy has only in-frame clones and leaves some out. The repertoire holds 260,000 or so clones, with around 79% as singletons. The sample was PBMCs. The source of these receptors is a woman in her sixties or seventies with lung cancer. CDR3s include the opening cysteine and the closing phenylalanine or tryptophan. Each record gives: V gene, clone size, J gene, D gene, CDR3 protein, CDR3 DNA. D genes are given only for firm matches. Clone size is shown for a subset of rows, as once, few, many or a class of expanded clone.

TRBV19	NA	TRBJ2-7	TRBD2	CASSRSRMQRGGNEQYF	TGTGCCAGTAGTAGATCGAGGATGCAGCGGGGGGGCAACGAGCAGTACTTC
TRBV19	NA	TRBJ2-7	NA	CASKTRQGTSYEQYF	TGTGCCAGTAAAACCCGCCAGGGAACCTCCTACGAGCAGTACTTC
TRBV7-9	few	TRBJ2-5	TRBD2	CASSLRLAWETQYF	TGTGCCAGCAGCCTTCGACTAGCTTGGGAGACCCAGTACTTC
TRBV24-1	NA	TRBJ2-2	NA	CATSDLHGGITGELFF	TGTGCCACCAGTGATTTGCACGGGGGAATCACCGGGGAGCTGTTTTTT
TRBV2	NA	TRBJ2-1	TRBD2	CASSETSGGVEQFF	TGTGCCAGCAGTGAGACTAGCGGGGGCGTTGAGCAGTTCTTC
TRBV5-1	NA	TRBJ2-7	TRBD1	CASSLGGQGYEQYF	TGCGCCAGCAGCTTGGGGGGACAGGGTTACGAGCAGTACTTC
TRBV11-2	NA	TRBJ2-2	TRBD2	CASSPLLAGYGGELFF	TGTGCCAGCAGCCCACTACTAGCGGGGTATGGCGGGGAGCTGTTTTTT
TRBV7-3	NA	TRBJ2-7	NA	CASSLTGGRSYEQYF	TGTGCCAGCAGCTTAACCGGTGGGCGGTCCTACGAGCAGTACTTC
TRBV20-1	few	TRBJ1-5	NA	CSAETDSTQHF	TGCAGTGCCGAGACGGACTCGACCCAGCATTTT
TRBV15	NA	TRBJ2-5	NA	CATSRDHGRQETQYF	TGTGCCACCAGCAGAGATCACGGACGGCAAGAGACCCAGTACTTC
TRBV2	NA	TRBJ2-2	TRBD2	CASSERSGSVVGELFF	TGTGCCAGCAGTGAAAGGAGCGGGAGCGTTGTCGGGGAGCTGTTTTTT
TRBV30	NA	TRBJ2-2	TRBD1	CAWSRQGTGELFF	TGTGCCTGGAGTCGACAGGGGACCGGGGAGCTGTTTTTT
TRBV7-9	once	TRBJ2-3	NA	CASSPTTVFTQYF	TGTGCCAGCAGCCCCACCACAGTGTTCACGCAGTATTTT
TRBV5-1	NA	TRBJ1-4	TRBD1	CASSLSGTGNEKLFF	TGCGCCAGCAGCTTGTCCGGGACAGGCAATGAAAAACTGTTTTTT
TRBV19	NA	TRBJ2-1	TRBD2	CASSSRLAANNNEQFF	TGTGCCAGTAGTTCCCGACTAGCGGCGAACAACAATGAGCAGTTCTTC
TRBV18	NA	TRBJ1-2	NA	CASSPDSNYGYTF	TGTGCCAGCTCACCCGACAGTAACTATGGCTACACCTTC
TRBV11-1	NA	TRBJ1-6	TRBD1	CASSLDRVNNSPLHF	TGTGCCAGCAGCCTGGACAGGGTCAATAATTCACCCCTCCACTTT
TRBV28	NA	TRBJ1-3	NA	CASSLGAENTIYF	TGTGCCAGCAGTTTAGGGGCGGAAAACACCATATATTTT
TRBV5-1	once	TRBJ1-1	NA	CASSLNRQDTEAFF	TGCGCCAGCAGCTTGAACAGACAAGACACTGAAGCTTTCTTT
TRBV24-1	NA	TRBJ2-1	TRBD1	CATSDSADRGLYNEQFF	TGTGCCACCAGTGATTCCGCTGACAGGGGCTTATACAATGAGCAGTTCTTC
TRBV7-3	NA	TRBJ2-7	TRBD1	CASSRDRGPTYEQYF	TGTGCCAGCAGCCGCGACAGGGGGCCTACCTACGAGCAGTACTTC
TRBV5-8	NA	TRBJ1-1	NA	CASSLGGAGTEAFF	TGTGCCAGCAGCTTGGGGGGAGCGGGAACTGAAGCTTTCTTT
TRBV7-4	NA	TRBJ1-5	NA	CASSLERGPEDSNQPQHF	TGTGCCAGCAGCTTAGAAAGGGGACCCGAGGATAGCAATCAGCCCCAGCATTTT
TRBV6-5	NA	TRBJ1-1	NA	CASKFGGENTEAFF	TGTGCCAGCAAGTTTGGAGGGGAGAACACTGAAGCTTTCTTT
TRBV5-1	NA	TRBJ1-4	NA	CASSLQGMEDEKLFF	TGCGCCAGCAGCCTGCAGGGTATGGAGGATGAAAAACTGTTTTTT
TRBV12-3/TRBV12-4	few	TRBJ2-5	NA	CASSFGSGETQYF	TGTGCCAGCAGTTTTGGGTCAGGAGAGACCCAGTACTTC
TRBV27	once	TRBJ1-5	TRBD1	CASREGQGAGQPQHF	TGTGCCAGCAGGGAGGGACAGGGGGCTGGGCAGCCCCAGCATTTT
TRBV11-2	NA	TRBJ2-2	NA	CASSRKAVSGGTWAGELFF	TGTGCCAGCAGCCGTAAGGCCGTCAGTGGGGGGACTTGGGCCGGGGAGCTGTTTTTT
TRBV2	NA	TRBJ2-4	NA	CASKKDLNLAKNIQYF	TGTGCCAGCAAAAAGGACCTTAACCTAGCCAAAAACATTCAGTACTTC
TRBV27	NA	TRBJ2-2	NA	CASSLRPGGNTGELFF	TGTGCCAGCAGTTTGCGGCCCGGGGGAAACACCGGGGAGCTGTTTTTT
TRBV5-3	NA	TRBJ1-1	NA	CARSPGPSTEAFF	TGTGCCAGAAGCCCAGGGCCGTCAACTGAAGCTTTCTTT
TRBV5-1	once	TRBJ2-2	TRBD1	CASSLALQGSTGELFF	TGCGCCAGCAGCTTGGCCTTACAGGGGAGCACCGGGGAGCTGTTTTTT
TRBV6-1	few	TRBJ1-1	NA	CASSEVDSKEAFF	TGTGCCAGCAGTGAAGTAGACAGCAAAGAAGCTTTCTTT
TRBV29-1	NA	TRBJ1-2	NA	CSVTQGTPYGYTF	TGCAGCGTTACCCAAGGGACCCCTTATGGCTACACCTTC
TRBV18	NA	TRBJ2-3	TRBD2	CASSRTSGGPSSTDTQYF	TGTGCCAGCTCGCGGACTAGCGGGGGACCCTCTAGCACAGATACGCAGTATTTT
TRBV5-6	NA	TRBJ2-7	TRBD1	CASSPRTGAYEQYF	TGTGCCAGCAGCCCCAGGACAGGAGCCTACGAGCAGTACTTC
TRBV2	few	TRBJ2-2	NA	CASGWESNTGELFF	TGTGCCAGCGGGTGGGAGAGTAACACCGGGGAGCTGTTTTTT
TRBV7-2	NA	TRBJ2-1	TRBD1	CASSPGTDFTYNEQFF	TGTGCCAGCAGCCCGGGGACAGATTTTACCTACAATGAGCAGTTCTTC
TRBV3-1/TRBV3-2	NA	TRBJ2-1	NA	CASSLQGGEQFF	TGTGCCAGCAGCCTACAGGGCGGTGAGCAGTTCTTC
TRBV28	NA	TRBJ2-5	NA	CASSLFGVGQETQYF	TGTGCCAGCAGTTTATTCGGGGTAGGACAAGAGACCCAGTACTTC
TRBV19	NA	TRBJ2-7	NA	CASSIIPGSSYEQYF	TGTGCCAGTAGTATAATTCCGGGGAGTAGCTACGAGCAGTACTTC
TRBV25-1	once	TRBJ1-4	TRBD1	CASSIQGAANEKLFF	TGTGCCAGCAGCATACAGGGGGCGGCTAATGAAAAACTGTTTTTT
TRBV4-1	NA	TRBJ1-4	NA	CASRPQTALNEKLFF	TGCGCCAGCCGACCCCAGACAGCCTTGAATGAAAAACTGTTTTTT
TRBV6-6	NA	TRBJ1-1	NA	CASSSGIEAFF	TGTGCCAGCAGCTCCGGGATTGAAGCTTTCTTT
TRBV28	once	TRBJ2-7	NA	CASSSAGWVGTRAYEQYF	TGTGCCAGCAGTTCAGCAGGGTGGGTGGGAACGAGAGCCTACGAGCAGTACTTC
TRBV2	NA	TRBJ2-1	TRBD2	CASSLGRSSYNEQFF	TGTGCCAGTTCCCTCGGGAGGAGCTCCTACAATGAGCAGTTCTTC
TRBV6-1	NA	TRBJ2-2	TRBD2	CASSERGGPPGELFF	TGTGCCAGCAGTGAGCGCGGGGGACCTCCCGGGGAGCTGTTTTTT
TRBV5-6	NA	TRBJ2-2	NA	CASSLQGGELFF	TGTGCCAGCAGTTTACAGGGCGGGGAGCTGTTTTTT
TRBV6-5	NA	TRBJ2-7	NA	CASSRAGAYEQYF	TGTGCCAGTAGCCGGGCAGGGGCATACGAGCAGTACTTC
TRBV2	few	TRBJ1-1	NA	CASSEQQNTEAFF	TGTGCCAGCAGTGAACAACAGAACACTGAAGCTTTCTTT
TRBV19	NA	TRBJ1-1	NA	CASSSVLGSNTEAFF	TGTGCCAGTAGTTCGGTGTTGGGATCTAACACTGAAGCTTTCTTT
TRBV28	NA	TRBJ2-7	TRBD2	CASTPGGGPTYEQYF	TGTGCCAGCACCCCAGGCGGGGGTCCTACCTACGAGCAGTACTTC